Listed here are 20 T cell receptor beta chains from one sample, sequenced in a study of lymphopenia after photon versus proton radiotherapy. Method: immunoSEQ multiplex PCR; TCRdb's copy keeps in-frame clones and lacks some. The sample has around 42,000 clones, 85% seen once; the top ten hold 2.2%. Specimen: peripheral blood, collected from a patient treated with photon-based radiotherapy. All receptors derive from a man between 40 and 49 years old with gastric cancer.

The chain joins TRBV11-3 to TRBJ2-2; 7 bases are shared with TRBD2. V lost 3 bases and J lost 9; bases outside the gene matches: 7. The CDR3 length is 14 residues. Germline assignment: CDR1 SGHNT and CDR2 YENEEA. The CDR3 loop is CASSFGGSARELFF. In DNA form, the CDR3 reads TGTGCCAGCAGCTTCGGGGGGTCGGCAAGGGAGCTGTTTTTT.

The V call is TRBV21-1, the J call TRBJ2-7; the table's TRBD2 call for D was not verified on the DNA. TRBV21-1 is deemed a pseudogene. The CDR3 contains 13 residues. Here the CDR3 DNA reads TGTGCCAGCAGCAAACCACAGAGGGGGGGGCAGTACTTC. Its protein is CASSKPQRGGQYF.

This rearrangement joins TRBV6-1 to TRBJ2-3; D ambiguous. Germline values: CDR1 MNHNS, CDR2 SASEGT. V was pared by 8 bases and J by 2 bases, with 8 bases between. This CDR3 has 12 amino acids. CDR3 DNA sequence: TGTGCCAGCCGAGGAAACACAGATACGCAGTATTTT. Its translation is CASRGNTDTQYF.

This chain links TRBV7-2 with TRBJ2-7; 9 bases fit TRBD1. The CDR3 extends over 16 amino acids. V was pared by 1 base and J by 2 bases, with 6 bases of the junction left unmatched. Germline V lookup: CDR1 SGHTA, CDR2 FQGNSA. This chain's CDR3 is CASSLEGRDRAYEQYF. CDR3 DNA: TGTGCCAGCAGCTTAGAGGGGAGGGACAGGGCCTACGAGCAGTACTTC.

The chain recombines TRBV4-2 with TRBJ1-2; D ambiguous. The CDR3 totals 14 residues. Germline lookup yields CDR1 LGHNA and CDR2 YNFKEQ. Deletions cut 0 bases from V and 8 bases from J, with 13 bases between. CDR3 DNA sequence: TGTGCCAGCAGCCAAGAGAGGACGTCGGGAGGCTACACCTTC. Its protein product is CASSQERTSGGYTF.

V and J are TRBV5-4 and TRBJ2-5, with 7 bases fitting TRBD1. TRBJ2-7 matches the DNA end more closely, so the J call is doubtful. Germline loops: CDR1 SGHNT, CDR2 YYREEE (reference sequence). The CDR3 runs 15 residues. In nucleotides, the CDR3 is TGTGCCAGCAGCTTGGAACCGACAGGGATCTACGAGCAGTACTTC. Residues: CASSLEPTGIYEQYF.

This chain links TRBV5-6 with TRBJ2-5, with TRBD1 as a possible D gene (5 bases). V was pared by 4 bases and J by 12 bases, with 16 bases between. Germline CDR1 reads SGHDT; CDR2 reads YYEEEE. CDR3 length: 12 amino acids. CDR3 sequence: CASSLQGQSEYF. The CDR3 nucleotides read TGTGCCAGCAGCCTGCAGGGTCAGTCCGAGTACTTC. Full variable domain (missing parts from reference TRBV5-6 and TRBJ2-5): DAGVTQSPTHLIKTRGQQVTLRCSPKSGHDTVSWYQQALGQGPQFIFQYYEEEERQRGNFPDRFSGHQFPNYSSELNVNALLLGDSALYLCASSLQGQSEYFGPGTRLLVL.

The CDR3 protein is CASSLGRGAGELFF. Written as DNA, the CDR3 is TGTGCCAGCAGTCTGGGACGGGGCGCCGGGGAGCTGTTTTTT. This chain joins TRBV2 and TRBJ2-2; D is possibly TRBD1 or TRBD2 (5 bases each). Deletions cut 5 bases from V and 6 bases from J, with 13 bases between. Looked up from germline, CDR1 is SNHLY and CDR2 is FYNNEI. The CDR3 has 14 amino acids.

This sequence joins TRBV7-9 and TRBJ1-6; D is unresolved. Trimming stripped 1 base from V and 5 bases from J, with 9 bases between. CDR1 is SEHNR, CDR2 FQNEAQ, per germline (reference sequence). This CDR3 has 15 amino acids. DNA of the CDR3: TGTGCCAGCAGCTTAGACGGCCGGAATAATTCACCCCTCCACTTT. Amino acids: CASSLDGRNNSPLHF.

This clone was picked up a small number of times. J is TRBJ2-7 and V is TRBV15; the D is unclear. The CDR3 runs 13 residues. Trimming left V 0 bases short and J 2 bases short, with 5 bases between. Germline values: CDR1 LNHNV, CDR2 YYDKDF (reference sequence). The CDR3 bases are TGTGCCACCAGCAGAGACCGAACCTACGAGCAGTACTTC. It translates to CATSRDRTYEQYF.

V is TRBV19 and J is TRBJ2-1, with D perhaps matching TRBD2 (6 bases). Trimming took 7 bases from V and 9 from J, leaving 16 bases between them. Germline V gene sequence: CDR1 LNHDA, CDR2 SQIVND (reference sequence). This CDR3 has 13 amino acids. The CDR3 region has the DNA TGTGCCAGTACTGGGAGCGTGGGGGGTGAGCAGTTCTTC. Translation gives CASTGSVGGEQFF.

The chain uses TRBV5-1 and TRBJ2-2; a possible D gene is TRBD2 (5 bases). V was cut by 1 base and J by 5 bases, with 12 bases left in between. The CDR3 sequence is 15 residues long. The germline CDR1 and CDR2 sequences are SGHRS and YFSETQ. CDR3 region: CASSLRRGGTGELFF. In DNA form, the CDR3 reads TGCGCCAGCAGCTTGCGTCGGGGTGGGACCGGGGAGCTGTTTTTT.

V is TRBV18 and J is TRBJ1-1; D perhaps matches TRBD1 (5 bases). Germline V gene sequence: CDR1 KGHSH, CDR2 LQKENI. The V gene lost 1 base and the J gene lost 7 bases, with 10 bases spanning the gap. The CDR3 sequence is 13 residues long. The CDR3 DNA sequence: TGTGCCAGCTCACCACGGGCAGGGTTTGAAGCTTTCTTT. Protein product: CASSPRAGFEAFF. Variable domain in full (rest from reference TRBV18 and TRBJ1-1): NAGVMQNPRHLVRRRGQEARLRCSPMKGHSHVYWYRQLPEEGLKFMVYLQKENIIDESGMPKERFSAEFPKEGPSILRIQQVVRGDSAAYFCASSPRAGFEAFFGQGTRLTVV.

The V and J genes are TRBV9 and TRBJ1-2, with a weak D call TRBD1 (5 bases). CDR3 size: 17 residues. Per germline, CDR1 SGDLS and CDR2 YYNGEE. Between the trimmed V and J ends, which lost 4 bases and 8 bases, there was a span of 27 bases. As DNA, the CDR3 is TGTGCCAGCAGCCCGTCCTTCGGCAGGGCCTGGGCTGGGGGCTACACCTTC. Amino acids: CASSPSFGRAWAGGYTF.

V usage is TRBV13 and J usage is TRBJ2-5, with D possibly being TRBD2 (5 bases). The CDR3 loop spans 17 amino acids. CDR1 and CDR2 from the germline V gene are PRHDT and FYEKMQ (reference sequence). V lost 0 bases and J lost 5, with 19 bases in between. Here the CDR3 reads CASSLGLGKGGGETQYF. The CDR3 bases are TGTGCCAGCAGCTTAGGCCTCGGAAAGGGCGGCGGGGAGACCCAGTACTTC.

In its sample, this clone was seen once. This sequence joins TRBV23-1 and TRBJ2-1; 7 bases fit TRBD1. TRBV23-1 is an ORF, with its function uncertain. The CDR3 extends over 16 amino acids. Trimming took 2 bases from V and 4 from J; bases not matched to a gene: 8. The chain's CDR3 is CASSQRTGPLYNEQFF. For the CDR3, the DNA is TGCGCCAGCAGTCAAAGGACAGGCCCGCTGTACAATGAGCAGTTCTTC.

CDR3: CASSQGDRGGETQYF. Here the CDR3 DNA reads TGCGCCAGCAGCCAAGGTGACAGGGGAGGAGAGACCCAGTACTTC. The chain recombines TRBV4-3 with TRBJ2-5; 8 positions agree with TRBD1. Germline-derived CDR1 and CDR2 are LGHNA and YSLEER. The length of the CDR3 is 15 residues. The V gene end was trimmed by 1 base and the J gene end by 4 bases; junction bases not matched to a gene: 5.

The chain combines TRBV14 with TRBJ1-2; 7 bases are a match to TRBD1. This CDR3 spans 17 amino acids. J gave up 2 bases and V 1 base, and 10 bases lay outside the gene matches. Looked up from germline, CDR1 is SGHDN and CDR2 is FVKESK. The CDR3 here is CASSQAFGTVLNYGYTF. CDR3 DNA sequence: TGTGCCAGCAGCCAAGCCTTCGGGACAGTCTTAAACTATGGCTACACCTTC.

A remark on this clone: A read error may account for a junction end that differs from germline. The chain joins TRBV5-1 to TRBJ1-1; D not resolved. This CDR3 has 14 amino acids. In germline, CDR1 is SGHRS, CDR2 YFSETQ. In DNA, the CDR3 is TGCGCCAGCAGGTTGGACGCCCTGAACACTGAAGCTTTCTTT. Amino acid sequence: CASRLDALNTEAFF.

The V call is TRBV14, the J call TRBJ1-3, with D tentatively TRBD1 (5 bases). Trimming shortened V by 1 base and J by 0 bases, and 10 bases separated the two germline ends. Germline CDR1 and CDR2: SGHDN and FVKESK. The CDR3 is made up of 16 amino acids. The CDR3 reads CASSQGGVSSGNTIYF. CDR3 nucleotides: TGTGCCAGCAGCCAAGGGGGGGTTAGCTCTGGAAACACCATATATTTT. The entire variable domain, with the rest obtained from reference TRBV14 and TRBJ1-3, is as follows: EAGVTQFPSHSVIEKGQTVTLRCDPISGHDNLYWYRRVMGKEIKFLLHFVKESKQDESGMPNNRFLAERTGGTYSTLKVQPAELEDSGVYFCASSQGGVSSGNTIYFGEGSWLTVV.